One sample yielded the 16 T cell receptor beta chains listed below, sequenced in a study of OX40 agonist ivuxolimab in advanced cancers. The assay was immunoSEQ multiplex PCR, and TCRdb's table has in-frame clones only and misses some. The table has 85,000 to 100,000 clones, around nine tenths seen once. The source material was CD4+ or CD8+ T cells sorted from blood, sampled in a trial of the OX40 agonist ivuxolimab. These receptors were taken from an adult with an advanced solid tumor such as melanoma, head and neck, liver or kidney cancer.

This sequence joins TRBV9 and TRBJ1-1; no reliable D call. The CDR3 sequence is 15 residues long. CDR1 is SGDLS and CDR2 is YYNGEE in the germline V gene. V dropped 0 bases and J dropped 0 bases, with 9 bases sitting between them. This CDR3 is CASSVEGGMNTEAFF. Written as DNA, the CDR3 is TGTGCCAGCAGCGTAGAGGGAGGGATGAACACTGAAGCTTTCTTT.

The V and J genes are TRBV28 and TRBJ1-1, with 11 bases that match TRBD1. With V trimmed by 6 bases and J by 6 bases, 9 bases remained unmatched. Germline V gene data show CDR1 as MDHEN and CDR2 as SYDVKM. The CDR3 is 15 amino acids. The CDR3 DNA is TGTGCCAGCAGACCTCCGGGACAGGGGGTCGCTGAAGCTTTCTTT. Translated, it gives CASRPPGQGVAEAFF.

This chain links TRBV28 with TRBJ2-7, with 12 positions matching TRBD2. V lost 3 bases, J lost 6 bases, and 6 bases stayed unmatched. The germline gives CDR1 MDHEN, CDR2 SYDVKM. The CDR3 consists of 15 residues. The CDR3 loop is CASSLASGRVTEQYF. In nucleotides, the CDR3 is TGTGCCAGCAGTTTGGCTAGCGGGAGGGTTACCGAGCAGTACTTC.

The rearrangement links TRBV7-2 to TRBJ2-1; 10 bases are a match to TRBD2. Germline CDR1 SGHTA, CDR2 FQGNSA. CDR3 length: 16 residues. The trim removed 1 base at V and 4 bases at J, leaving 4 bases unmatched. The CDR3 nucleotides read TGTGCCAGCAGCTTAGAGCATAGCGGGGGGTACAATGAGCAGTTCTTC. The encoded protein is CASSLEHSGGYNEQFF.

The V call is TRBV11-2, the J call TRBJ2-6; D ambiguous. This CDR3 has 15 residues. Germline V gene lookup returns CDR1 SGHAT and CDR2 FQNNGV. V was clipped by 4 bases and J by 0 bases, with 7 bases between them. The CDR3 DNA reads as TGTGCCAGCAGCTCGACACACTCTGGGGCCAACGTCCTGACTTTC. Protein: CASSSTHSGANVLTF.

The J gene is TRBJ2-7, the V gene TRBV7-2; 14 bases are a match to TRBD2. CDR1 and CDR2 (germline): SGHTA, FQGNSA. V shed 2 bases and J 6 bases; nucleotides not matched to a gene: 6. The CDR3 contains 16 residues. This CDR3 is CASSLSPGLAGVEQYF. As DNA, the CDR3 is TGTGCCAGCAGCTTATCACCGGGACTAGCGGGAGTCGAGCAGTACTTC.

This chain connects TRBV4-1 to TRBJ2-1, with 7 bases matching TRBD2. Germline V gives CDR1 MGHRA, CDR2 YSYEKL. This CDR3 has 15 amino acids. After removal of 1 base from V and 9 bases from J, the junction contained 9 bases not matched to a gene. This CDR3 is CASSQVKGGRGEQFF. The CDR3, as DNA: TGCGCCAGCAGCCAAGTAAAGGGAGGGCGGGGTGAGCAGTTCTTC.

The genes are TRBV9 and TRBJ2-2; D is unresolved. CDR3 length: 13 residues. Germline V gene lookup returns CDR1 SGDLS and CDR2 YYNGEE. V shed 3 bases and J shed 6 bases, with 9 bases lying between them. CDR3 nucleotides: TGTGCCAGCAGCGGGTCCTTCTCCGGGGAGCTGTTTTTT. Its translation is CASSGSFSGELFF. Drawing the rest from reference TRBV9 and TRBJ2-2, the complete variable domain is DSGVTQTPKHLITATGQRVTLRCSPRSGDLSVYWYQQSLDQGLQFLIQYYNGEERAKGNILERFSAQQFPDLHSELNLSSLELGDSALYFCASSGSFSGELFFGEGSRLTVL.

The chain is built from TRBV18 and TRBJ1-2; unclear D gene. This CDR3 spans 15 amino acids. The germline V gene has CDR1 KGHSH and CDR2 LQKENI. V was shortened by 2 bases and J by 6 bases, with 16 bases between the two germline ends. The CDR3 reads CASSPNRQLVDGYTF. The CDR3 DNA reads as TGTGCCAGCTCACCAAATCGGCAGCTGGTCGATGGCTACACCTTC.

Here the CDR3 DNA reads TGTGCCAGCAGCGCAACCATGGATACGCAGTATTTT. Amino acid sequence: CASSATMDTQYF. The J gene is TRBJ2-3, the V gene TRBV7-6, with unresolved D. Germline lookup yields CDR1 SGHVS and CDR2 FNYEAQ. Deletions cut 5 bases from V and 6 bases from J, with 9 bases between. The length of the CDR3 is 12 residues. Filled out from reference TRBV7-6 and TRBJ2-3, the complete variable domain reads GAGVSQSPRYKVTKRGQDVALRCDPISGHVSLYWYRQALGQGPEFLTYFNYEAQQDKSGLPNDRFSAERPEGSISTLTIQRTEQRDSAMYRCASSATMDTQYFGPGTRLTVL.

The gene calls are TRBV6-5 and TRBJ1-1; 7 positions match TRBD1. Losses at the gene ends were 6 bases for V and 4 bases for J; bases not matched to a gene: 5. Germline V CDR1 and CDR2: MNHEY, SVGAGI. The CDR3 has 13 residues. This CDR3 is CASSSNRGTEAFF. The CDR3 nucleotides are TGTGCCAGCAGCTCGAACAGGGGCACTGAAGCTTTCTTT.

The rearrangement joins TRBV29-1 to TRBJ2-5; D assignment may be TRBD1 or TRBD2 (6 bases each). Germline V CDR1 and CDR2: SQVTM, ANQGSEA. The V end was cut by 7 bases, the J end by 1 base, with 13 bases between. This CDR3 region has 13 residues. The CDR3 loop is CSGLGGSQETQYF. The DNA of the CDR3 is TGCAGCGGACTAGGGGGATCCCAAGAGACCCAGTACTTC. Drawing the rest from reference TRBV29-1 and TRBJ2-5, the complete variable domain is SAVISQKPSRDICQRGTSLTIQCQVDSQVTMMFWYRQQPGQSLTLIATANQGSEATYESGFVIDKFPISRPNLTFSTLTVSNMSPEDSSIYLCSGLGGSQETQYFGPGTRLLVL.

This chain joins TRBV15 and TRBJ1-5; D not certain. Germline V gene sequence: CDR1 LNHNV, CDR2 YYDKDF (reference sequence). The CDR3 is 14 residues long. The V end lost 5 bases, the J end lost 4 bases, and 12 bases lay between the germline ends. This CDR3 reads CATSPRRENQPQHF. CDR3 bases: TGTGCCACCAGCCCCCGACGGGAGAATCAGCCCCAGCATTTT.

The rearrangement uses TRBV15 and TRBJ1-5; 7 bases are shared with TRBD1. The CDR3 loop spans 15 amino acids. The V gene end was trimmed by 6 bases and the J gene end by 0 bases; junction bases not matched to a gene: 5. The germline V gene encodes CDR1 LNHNV and CDR2 YYDKDF (reference sequence). The CDR3 DNA reads as TGTGCCACCAGGCCGACAGGGCTTAGCAATCAGCCCCAGCATTTT. This encodes CATRPTGLSNQPQHF.

This chain links TRBV5-3 with TRBJ2-5; 8 bases agree with TRBD1. TRBV5-3 is reported as an ORF; its role is uncertain. This CDR3 has 14 amino acids. V was clipped by 8 bases and J by 5 bases; unmatched bases: 11. In DNA form, the CDR3 reads TGTGCCAGCAGCATACAGGGGGTAGGGGAGACCCAGTACTTC. This encodes CASSIQGVGETQYF.

CDR3 region: CASSYEGGSSGNTIYF. Written as DNA, the CDR3 is TGTGCCAGCAGTTACGAAGGGGGATCCTCTGGAAACACCATATATTTT. The V call is TRBV6-6, the J call TRBJ1-3; possible D gene TRBD1, 6 bases. V gave up 2 bases and J gave up 0 bases, with 11 bases separating them. The CDR3 totals 16 residues. The germline gives CDR1 MNHNY, CDR2 SVGAGI (reference sequence).